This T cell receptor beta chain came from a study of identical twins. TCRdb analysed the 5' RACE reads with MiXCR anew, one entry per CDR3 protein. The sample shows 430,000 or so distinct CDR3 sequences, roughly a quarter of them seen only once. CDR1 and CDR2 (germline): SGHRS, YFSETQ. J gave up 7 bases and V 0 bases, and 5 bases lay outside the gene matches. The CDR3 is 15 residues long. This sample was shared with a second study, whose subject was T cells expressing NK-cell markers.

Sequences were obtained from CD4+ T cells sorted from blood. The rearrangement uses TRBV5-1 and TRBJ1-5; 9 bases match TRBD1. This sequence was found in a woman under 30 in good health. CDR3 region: CASSLGTGAFQPQHF. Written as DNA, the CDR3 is TGCGCCAGCAGCTTGGGGACAGGGGCGTTCCAGCCCCAGCATTTT.